This entry lists 31 T cell receptor beta chains sequenced from one sample in a study of blood T cell repertoires in COVID-19. Profiled with immunoSEQ multiplex PCR; TCRdb holds only in-frame clones, not every one. This table has just over 300,000 clones, about 90% appearing once. Sequenced sample: peripheral blood. All receptors derive from a woman aged 25 to 39 with COVID-19, enrolled during active disease.

The sample holds a few counts of this clone. The V call is TRBV19, the J call TRBJ1-5; 7 nucleotides agree with TRBD1. Looked up from germline, CDR1 is LNHDA and CDR2 is SQIVND (reference sequence). Unmatched junction bases numbered 7, after V lost 3 bases and J lost 5 bases. There are 15 residues in the CDR3. As DNA, the CDR3 is TGTGCCAGTAGTATGATCCAGGGGGGATATCAGCCCCAGCATTTT. Protein product: CASSMIQGGYQPQHF. The entire variable domain, with the rest obtained from reference TRBV19 and TRBJ1-5, is as follows: DGGITQSPKYLFRKEGQNVTLSCEQNLNHDAMYWYRQDPGQGLRLIYYSQIVNDFQKGDIAEGYSVSREKKESFPLTVTSAQKNPTAFYLCASSMIQGGYQPQHFGDGTRLSIL.

The V call is TRBV13, the J call TRBJ2-5; 11 bases are shared with TRBD1. The CDR3 consists of 15 residues. V shed 1 base, J shed 5 bases, and the junction held 3 bases outside the gene matches. CDR1 and CDR2 (germline): PRHDT, FYEKMQ (reference sequence). The CDR3 DNA follows: TGTGCCAGCAGCTTAGTACGGGACAGGGGGGAGACCCAGTACTTC. Its protein is CASSLVRDRGETQYF.

This chain uses TRBV5-5 with TRBJ2-7, with D unresolved. CDR1 SGHKS and CDR2 YYEKEE come from the germline V gene (reference sequence). The CDR3 length is 15 residues. The V gene lost 0 bases and the J gene lost 0 bases, with 10 bases spanning the gap. CDR3 coding DNA: TGTGCCAGCAGCTTGGGACTTCATAGCTCCTACGAGCAGTACTTC. Its protein product is CASSLGLHSSYEQYF.

The V gene is TRBV9, the J gene TRBJ1-3; D is uncertain. The CDR3 sequence is 13 residues long. Germline-derived CDR1 and CDR2 are SGDLS and YYNGEE. V lost 5 bases and J 4 bases, leaving 10 bases between the germline ends. The CDR3 region has the DNA TGTGCCAGCAGTGAAGGGAGGGGAAACACCATATATTTT. This encodes CASSEGRGNTIYF.

J is TRBJ2-2 and V is TRBV10-3; TRBD2 matches 8 bases. The CDR3 has 16 amino acids. The V and J ends lost 5 bases and 2 bases, in that order; junction bases with no gene match: 7. Germline V CDR1 and CDR2: ENHRY, SYGVKD. The DNA for the CDR3 is TGTGCCATCAGTCCCCGGGGGGGGTTCAACACCGGGGAGCTGTTTTTT. As protein: CAISPRGGFNTGELFF.

The chain is built from TRBV10-1 and TRBJ2-7; the D is unclear. Germline V gene data show CDR1 as WNHNN and CDR2 as SYGVQD (reference sequence). V lost 10 bases and J lost 0, with 13 bases in between. There are 13 residues in the CDR3. This chain's CDR3 is CATSPRSSYEQYV. CDR3 nucleotide sequence: TGCGCCACCTCACCGCGAAGCTCCTACGAGCAGTACGTC.

The J gene is TRBJ1-4, the V gene TRBV4-3, with D possibly TRBD1 on 5 matching bases. The length of the CDR3 is 18 residues. V was shortened by 4 bases and J by 2 bases, with 20 bases between the two germline ends. Germline loops: CDR1 LGHNA, CDR2 YSLEER. The CDR3 DNA is TGCGCCAGCAGCCGAGGAGTTCCCCCTGGGGCCACTAATGAAAAACTGTTTTTT. Protein sequence: CASSRGVPPGATNEKLFF.

The rearrangement links TRBV19 to TRBJ2-7; tentative D call: TRBD2 (6 bases). The CDR3 loop spans 14 amino acids. Germline values: CDR1 LNHDA, CDR2 SQIVND (reference sequence). V lost 4 bases, J lost 2 bases, and 12 bases lay in between. In nucleotides, the CDR3 is TGTGCCAGTAGTACCGGGGGAACCACCTACGAGCAGTACTTC. Translation gives CASSTGGTTYEQYF.

The chain carries TRBV19 and TRBJ2-3, with D uncertain. CDR3 length equals 14 residues. Between the trimmed V and J ends, which lost 3 bases and 0 bases, there was a span of 7 bases. Germline V lookup: CDR1 LNHDA, CDR2 SQIVND (reference sequence). The CDR3 DNA follows: TGTGCCAGTAGTATGTTCTTTAGCACAGATACGCAGTATTTT. This sequence encodes CASSMFFSTDTQYF.

The table lists this clone with a count of one. J is TRBJ1-1 and V is TRBV27; the D is unclear. Trimming stripped 3 bases from V and 1 base from J, with 9 bases between. The germline V gene has CDR1 MNHEY and CDR2 SMNVEV (reference sequence). The CDR3 is 14 amino acids. CDR3 loop: CASSFTEGNTEAFF. CDR3 coding DNA: TGTGCCAGCAGTTTTACTGAGGGGAACACTGAAGCTTTCTTT.

The chain carries TRBV13 and TRBJ2-2, with no clear D. Germline CDR1 and CDR2: PRHDT and FYEKMQ (reference sequence). The CDR3 covers 11 residues. The V end lost 5 bases, the J end lost 5 bases, and 3 bases lay between the germline ends. The CDR3 DNA is TGTGCCAGCAGCCAAACCGGGGAGCTGTTTTTT. This gives the protein CASSQTGELFF. Full variable domain (outside the CDR3, taken from reference TRBV13 and TRBJ2-2): AAGVIQSPRHLIKEKRETATLKCYPIPRHDTVYWYQQGPGQDPQFLISFYEKMQSDKGSIPDRFSAQQFSDYHSELNMSSLELGDSALYFCASSQTGELFFGEGSRLTVL.

In this sample, this clone turned up once. V usage is TRBV5-1 and J usage is TRBJ1-2, with a weak D call TRBD1 (5 bases). The germline CDR1 and CDR2 sequences are SGHRS and YFSETQ. V was cut by 5 bases and J by 4 bases, with 21 bases left in between. The CDR3 runs to 16 residues. As DNA, the CDR3 is TGCGCCAGCAGTACGGAAACGGGACTACGGAGCTATGGCTACACCTTC. Amino acids: CASSTETGLRSYGYTF.

The V gene is TRBV6-2 or TRBV6-3, the J gene TRBJ2-7; the match to TRBD1 covers 7 bases. V shed 6 bases and J 0 bases; nucleotides not matched to a gene: 8. This CDR3 region has 15 residues. Germline-derived CDR1 and CDR2 are MNHEY and SVGEGT. CDR3 sequence reads: CASSPPGQSSYEQYF. The CDR3 DNA reads as TGTGCCAGCAGCCCACCGGGACAGAGCTCCTACGAGCAGTACTTC.

The J gene is TRBJ2-5, the V gene TRBV7-9; 7 nucleotides agree with TRBD1. CDR3 length: 14 amino acids. The germline CDR1 and CDR2 sequences are SEHNR and FQNEAQ (reference sequence). Germline trimming cut 5 bases from V and 2 bases from J; bases unmatched to any gene: 5. The CDR3, as DNA: TGTGCCAGCAGCCCAAGACAGGGACAAGAGACCCAGTACTTC. This sequence encodes CASSPRQGQETQYF.

The chain recombines TRBV30 with TRBJ1-5; 10 bases align to TRBD1. The V gene's germline CDR1 is GTSNPN and CDR2 SVGIG (reference sequence). CDR3 length: 14 amino acids. The DNA for the CDR3 is TGTGCTGCAGACTTTGACAGGGGGCTTCAGCCCCAGCATTTT. It translates to CAADFDRGLQPQHF.

This chain connects TRBV16 to TRBJ1-3; D remains ambiguous. The ends were cut back, 4 bases at V and 0 bases at J, with 7 bases in the middle. The CDR3 spans 14 residues. CDR1 is KGHSY and CDR2 is FQNENV in the germline V gene. CDR3: CASSLAFSGNTIYF. CDR3 sequence (DNA): TGTGCCAGCAGCCTGGCCTTCTCTGGAAACACCATATATTTT.

The rearrangement uses TRBV9 and TRBJ2-3, with 8 bases matching TRBD2. Germline V gene lookup returns CDR1 SGDLS and CDR2 YYNGEE. With 4 bases clipped from V and 5 bases from J, the junction kept 3 bases outside the gene matches. This CDR3 comprises 13 residues. CDR3 residues: CASSPAGGDTQYF. Written as DNA, the CDR3 is TGTGCCAGCAGCCCCGCGGGGGGAGATACGCAGTATTTT.

This clone was counted between two and nine times. The gene calls are TRBV23-1 and TRBJ1-5; unclear D gene. TRBV23-1 is an open reading frame whose function is uncertain. This CDR3 is built from 16 residues. Trimming removed 4 bases from V and 7 bases from J, with 20 bases in between. CDR3 in DNA: TGCGCCAGCAGTCCGACGTTGGAGGTATTTGGACAGCCCCAGCATTTT. Translated, it gives CASSPTLEVFGQPQHF.

The V call is TRBV4-3, the J call TRBJ1-1, with D tentatively TRBD1 (5 bases). This CDR3 is 16 amino acids long. Germline loops: CDR1 LGHNA, CDR2 YSLEER. The ends were cut back, 0 bases at V and 3 bases at J, with 14 bases in the middle. The CDR3 nucleotides are TGCGCCAGCAGCCAAGACGACCAGGGCCGAGACACTGAAGCTTTCTTT. Translation gives CASSQDDQGRDTEAFF.

This clone was recorded only once. V usage is TRBV20-1 and J usage is TRBJ2-3, with 7 bases lining up with TRBD2. This CDR3 comprises 10 residues. Germline values: CDR1 DFQATT, CDR2 SNEGSKA (reference sequence). V was pared by 4 bases and J by 12 bases, with 4 bases of the junction left unmatched. This CDR3 reads CSAMSGVQYF. The CDR3 DNA reads TGCAGTGCTATGAGCGGGGTTCAGTATTTT.

V and J are TRBV4-2 and TRBJ2-1, with 16 bases lining up with TRBD2. The germline gives CDR1 LGHNA, CDR2 YNFKEQ. The ends lost 4 bases at V and 7 bases at J; junction bases unmatched: 4. CDR3 length equals 16 residues. This CDR3 is CASSLGLAGGKNEQFF. In DNA form, the CDR3 reads TGTGCCAGCAGCCTGGGACTAGCGGGGGGGAAAAATGAGCAGTTCTTC.

The rearrangement links TRBV29-1 to TRBJ2-2; D ambiguous. CDR3 size: 15 residues. Germline assignment: CDR1 SQVTM and CDR2 ANQGSEA. V gave up 7 bases and J gave up 0 bases, with 15 bases separating them. DNA of the CDR3: TGCAGCGCCCGATTTAAGAGTGCGAACACCGGGGAGCTGTTTTTT. Translation gives CSARFKSANTGELFF.

The V gene is TRBV15, the J gene TRBJ1-2; D unclear. Looked up from germline, CDR1 is LNHNV and CDR2 is YYDKDF (reference sequence). V was clipped by 0 bases and J by 9 bases, with 14 bases between them. The length of the CDR3 is 14 residues. CDR3 DNA sequence: TGTGCCACCAGCAGAGATCGGGTCCCCACTAGCTACACCTTC. Protein: CATSRDRVPTSYTF.

The chain employs TRBV28 and TRBJ1-1, with 10 bases lining up with TRBD1. CDR1 is MDHEN and CDR2 is SYDVKM in the germline V gene. CDR3 length equals 13 residues. V gave up 8 bases and J gave up 0 bases; unmatched junction bases: 0. CDR3 sequence (DNA): TGTGCCAGCGGGACAGGGGTGAACACTGAAGCTTTCTTT. Amino acid sequence: CASGTGVNTEAFF. The entire variable domain, with the rest obtained from reference TRBV28 and TRBJ1-1, is as follows: DVKVTQSSRYLVKRTGEKVFLECVQDMDHENMFWYRQDPGLGLRLIYFSYDVKMKEKGDIPEGYSVSREKKERFSLILESASTNQTSMYLCASGTGVNTEAFFGQGTRLTVV.

This clone was seen once. J is TRBJ2-7 and V is TRBV10-3, with TRBD1 as a possible D gene (6 bases). The V and J ends lost 5 bases and 0 bases respectively, with 20 bases between them. There are 17 residues in the CDR3. Germline CDR1 ENHRY, CDR2 SYGVKD. The CDR3 nucleotides are TGTGCCATCAGTTCGATTACTGGACAGCGAAACTCCTACGAGCAGTACTTC. It specifies CAISSITGQRNSYEQYF.

The chain links TRBV15 to TRBJ1-6, with D unclear. Germline CDR1 reads LNHNV; CDR2 reads YYDKDF (reference sequence). This CDR3 spans 14 amino acids. Trimming took 0 bases from V and 7 from J, leaving 7 bases between them. CDR3 nucleotides: TGTGCCACCAGCAGAGAAGGGAGGAATTCACCCCTCCACTTT. Its protein is CATSREGRNSPLHF. Together with reference TRBV15 and TRBJ1-6, the CDR3 gives the full variable domain: DAMVIQNPRYQVTQFGKPVTLSCSQTLNHNVMYWYQQKSSQAPKLLFHYYDKDFNNEADTPDNFQSRRPNTSFCFLDIRSPGLGDTAMYLCATSREGRNSPLHFGNGTRLTVT.

The chain combines TRBV7-9 with TRBJ1-1; D ambiguous. Germline CDR1 SEHNR, CDR2 FQNEAQ (reference sequence). The CDR3 loop spans 16 amino acids. The V gene lost 5 bases and the J gene lost 0 bases, with 16 bases spanning the gap. The CDR3 DNA is TGTGCCAGCAGCCCAAGGTCCCGAGGGATGAACACTGAAGCTTTCTTT. Amino acid sequence: CASSPRSRGMNTEAFF.

The chain has TRBV2 and TRBJ1-2, with TRBD1 matching over 10 bases. CDR1 is SNHLY, CDR2 FYNNEI, per germline. V lost 2 bases, J lost 5 bases, and 8 bases stayed unmatched. The CDR3 sequence is 16 residues long. CDR3 sequence reads: CASSEIPGTGEYGYTF. Here the CDR3 DNA reads TGTGCCAGCAGTGAAATTCCCGGGACAGGGGAATATGGCTACACCTTC.

CDR3 residues: CASSLTDLGEQFF. The CDR3 DNA is TGTGCCAGCAGCTTGACAGATCTGGGGGAGCAGTTCTTC. The gene calls are TRBV7-8 and TRBJ2-1, with TRBD1 as a possible D gene (5 bases). V dropped 3 bases and J dropped 10 bases, with 13 bases sitting between them. CDR1 SGHVS and CDR2 FQNEAQ come from the germline V gene. This CDR3 is 13 amino acids long.

This clone was seen more than once but under ten times. The chain employs TRBV2 and TRBJ2-3, with 9 bases that match TRBD2. Germline CDR1 is SNHLY and CDR2 is FYNNEI. The CDR3 consists of 14 residues. Trimming removed 4 bases from V and 1 base from J; junction bases left unmatched: 0. CDR3 bases: TGTGCCAGCAGTGCTAGCGGGGGCACAGATACGCAGTATTTT. It codes for CASSASGGTDTQYF. The whole variable domain, remainder taken from reference TRBV2 and TRBJ2-3, is EPEVTQTPSHQVTQMGQEVILRCVPISNHLYFYWYRQILGQKVEFLVSFYNNEISEKSEIFDDQFSVERPDGSNFTLKIRSTKLEDSAMYFCASSASGGTDTQYFGPGTRLTVL.

The chain combines TRBV24-1 with TRBJ2-1, with TRBD1 matching 7 bases. Germline V CDR1 and CDR2: KGHDR, SFDVKD. The CDR3 has 15 residues. V lost 5 bases to trimming and J lost 7 bases; unmatched junction nucleotides: 10. The CDR3 protein is CATSALDRTKNEQFF. In DNA form, the CDR3 reads TGTGCCACCAGTGCCCTGGACAGGACGAAGAATGAGCAGTTCTTC.